These 27 T cell receptor beta chains were all obtained from the same sample, sequenced in a study of vaccination and CD4 T cells after COVID-19. Sequence data for DNA of cultured CD4+ T cells were generated by the Oncomine TCR Beta short-read assay. Each CDR3 protein is one row after TCRdb ran MiXCR on the PCR reads. The sample shows just over 4,000 distinct CDR3 sequences, roughly 43% of them seen only once. Documented treatment: 10-day PBMC culture with coronavirus spike peptide pools or control peptides (ViraFEST assay). Their antigen targets remain unknown. Sequencing was performed on CD4+ T cells from blood, cultured in vitro. The receptors were gathered from a human donor who had recovered from COVID-19.

This clonotype has just a few counts. The rearrangement links TRBV2 to TRBJ2-3; D gene ambiguous. This CDR3 contains 11 residues. Trimming took off 1 base at V and 10 bases at J, with 6 bases between the two ends. In germline, CDR1 is SNHLY, CDR2 FYNNEI. CDR3 nucleotide sequence: TGTGCCAGCAGTGAAGTCTGGGCGCAGTATTTT. Residues: CASSEVWAQYF.

This rearrangement joins TRBV28 to TRBJ1-3; no definite D call. Trimming pared 1 base from V and 1 base from J, leaving 8 bases between. Germline values: CDR1 MDHEN, CDR2 SYDVKM. CDR3 length: 15 amino acids. The DNA for the CDR3 is TGTGCCAGCAGTTTATTCGGGCTATCTGGAAACACCATATATTTT. Translating gives CASSLFGLSGNTIYF.

V is TRBV6-1 and J is TRBJ2-7; D perhaps matches TRBD1 (6 bases). The germline CDR1 and CDR2 sequences are MNHNS and SASEGT. The CDR3 has 15 residues. V was shortened by 6 bases and J by 0 bases, with 15 bases between the two germline ends. The chain's CDR3 is CASSQGTVPSYEQYF. The CDR3 nucleotides read TGTGCCAGCAGCCAGGGGACGGTACCCTCCTACGAGCAGTACTTC.

This rearrangement joins TRBV7-2 to TRBJ2-1; 7 nucleotides line up with TRBD2. The junction had 7 bases not matched to a gene; V was cut back by 4 bases and J by 4 bases. The CDR3 contains 15 residues. Germline values: CDR1 SGHTA, CDR2 FQGNSA. The CDR3 region has the DNA TGTGCCAGCAGCTCCAACGGGGGGAATTACAATGAGCAGTTCTTC. It specifies CASSSNGGNYNEQFF.

The genes are TRBV6-1 and TRBJ2-7; D may be TRBD1 (6 bases). V was shortened by 1 base and J by 4 bases, with 11 bases between the two germline ends. The CDR3 has 14 amino acids. CDR1 is MNHNS, CDR2 SASEGT, per germline. CDR3 sequence reads: CASSEGQAFYEQYF. The DNA for the CDR3 is TGTGCCAGCAGTGAAGGACAGGCCTTTTACGAGCAGTACTTC.

This clonotype has only a few counts. The V and J genes are TRBV25-1 and TRBJ1-5, with 8 bases matching TRBD1. V lost 8 bases to trimming and J lost 6 bases; unmatched junction nucleotides: 6. Germline V gene sequence: CDR1 MGHDK, CDR2 SYGVNS. The CDR3 runs 13 residues. The CDR3 nucleotides read TGTGCCAGCGCTCAGGGGGCTGGTCAGCCCCAGCATTTT. Amino acid sequence: CASAQGAGQPQHF.

Relative to its sample, this clonotype is medium-sized. The V and J genes are TRBV20-1 and TRBJ2-3, with 13 bases matching TRBD2. With V trimmed by 6 bases and J by 0 bases, 6 bases remained unmatched. There are 16 residues in the CDR3. Germline V lookup: CDR1 DFQATT, CDR2 SNEGSKA (reference sequence). The CDR3 spells CSAGLAGASSTDTQYF. Here the CDR3 DNA reads TGCAGTGCAGGACTAGCGGGGGCCTCTAGCACAGATACGCAGTATTTT.

The table lists this clonotype with a few counts. V is TRBV7-2 and J is TRBJ2-5; TRBD2 matches at 13 bases. There are 15 residues in the CDR3. Germline values: CDR1 SGHTA, CDR2 FQGNSA. V was clipped by 5 bases and J by 4 bases; unmatched bases: 4. CDR3 region: CASSRLAGGLETQYF. CDR3 nucleotides: TGTGCCAGCAGCCGACTAGCGGGGGGACTAGAGACCCAGTACTTC.

The CDR3 here is CASKRDRVDNSPLHF. CDR3 bases: TGTGCCAGCAAAAGGGACAGGGTTGATAATTCACCCCTCCACTTT. The V call is TRBV6-1, the J call TRBJ1-6, with 9 bases lining up with TRBD1. The CDR3 spans 15 residues. CDR1 is MNHNS and CDR2 is SASEGT in the germline V gene. With V trimmed by 7 bases and J by 5 bases, 6 bases remained unmatched.

J is TRBJ1-4 and V is TRBV29-1; 9 positions match TRBD1. The CDR3 contains 13 residues. In germline, CDR1 is SQVTM, CDR2 ANQGSEA. J lost 7 bases, V lost 5 bases, and 5 bases had no gene match. The CDR3 bases are TGCAGCGTTTACAGGGGGCGCGGTGAAAAACTGTTTTTT. It codes for CSVYRGRGEKLFF.

A few counts support this clonotype. This sequence joins TRBV20-1 and TRBJ1-6; D possibly corresponds to TRBD1 (6 bases). Germline V lookup: CDR1 DFQATT, CDR2 SNEGSKA (reference sequence). Trimming took off 4 bases at V and 8 bases at J, with 12 bases between the two ends. CDR3 length: 13 residues. CDR3 bases: TGCAGTGCTAAGGACAGCCAGTATTCACCCCTCCACTTT. This encodes CSAKDSQYSPLHF.

The table lists this clonotype with a few counts. The rearrangement joins TRBV6-1 to TRBJ2-3; 12 bases are a match to TRBD1. The CDR3 is 18 residues long. Germline V gene lookup returns CDR1 MNHNS and CDR2 SASEGT. The junction had 15 bases not matched to a gene; V was cut back by 6 bases and J by 5 bases. CDR3 DNA: TGTGCCAGCAGGGAGGGCTCGGGACAGGGGGCATTTCAAGATACGCAGTATTTT. Its translation is CASREGSGQGAFQDTQYF.

V gene TRBV6-5 combines with J gene TRBJ1-2; D is unclear. The CDR3 spans 14 residues. Germline V lookup: CDR1 MNHEY, CDR2 SVGAGI. V was clipped by 1 base and J by 8 bases, with 14 bases between them. As DNA, the CDR3 is TGTGCCAGCAGTTACTTAGGAAGCCCGGGGGGCTACACCTTC. Protein sequence: CASSYLGSPGGYTF.

The chain joins TRBV9 to TRBJ1-2; D gene ambiguous. Looked up from germline, CDR1 is SGDLS and CDR2 is YYNGEE. Trimming shortened V by 5 bases and J by 10 bases, and 15 bases separated the two germline ends. The CDR3 is 12 amino acids. CDR3 DNA sequence: TGTGCCAGCAGACGAGGGTGGGGTGACTACACCTTC. Encoded protein: CASRRGWGDYTF.

The table lists this clonotype with a few counts. The J gene is TRBJ2-7, the V gene TRBV20-1; D call uncertain. From germline, CDR1 is DFQATT and CDR2 SNEGSKA (reference sequence). The CDR3 length is 14 residues. Trimming left V 6 bases short and J 2 bases short, with 17 bases between. This CDR3 is CSALAPRTAYEQYF. The CDR3 bases are TGCAGTGCCCTGGCCCCTAGGACGGCCTACGAGCAGTACTTC.

This clonotype turned up a few times. The gene calls are TRBV15 and TRBJ2-7; 10 bases line up with TRBD2. The ends lost 0 bases at V and 0 bases at J; junction bases unmatched: 17. Germline CDR1 and CDR2: LNHNV and YYDKDF (reference sequence). The CDR3 length is 21 residues. The CDR3 loop reads CATSRDLLGLADLRGSYEQYF. The CDR3 coding sequence is TGTGCCACCAGCAGAGATCTTCTCGGACTAGCGGATCTCAGAGGCTCCTACGAGCAGTACTTC. Together with reference TRBV15 and TRBJ2-7, the CDR3 gives the full variable domain: DAMVIQNPRYQVTQFGKPVTLSCSQTLNHNVMYWYQQKSSQAPKLLFHYYDKDFNNEADTPDNFQSRRPNTSFCFLDIRSPGLGDTAMYLCATSRDLLGLADLRGSYEQYFGPGTRLTVT.

The J gene is TRBJ2-1, the V gene TRBV27, with TRBD1 matching 9 bases. The CDR3 totals 14 residues. Trimming took 7 bases from V and 0 from J; bases not matched to a gene: 1. In germline, CDR1 is MNHEY, CDR2 SMNVEV (reference sequence). CDR3 residues: CASKGQGSYNEQFF. The CDR3 DNA sequence: TGTGCCAGCAAGGGACAGGGCTCCTACAATGAGCAGTTCTTC.

Judged by abundance, this clonotype is medium-sized. The V and J genes are TRBV27 and TRBJ1-5, with 8 bases lining up with TRBD1. The CDR3 runs 13 residues. Per germline, CDR1 MNHEY and CDR2 SMNVEV (reference sequence). With V trimmed by 5 bases and J by 4 bases, 1 base remained unmatched. DNA of the CDR3: TGTGCCAGCAGTCGGGACAGGAATCAGCCCCAGCATTTT. As protein: CASSRDRNQPQHF.

The genes are TRBV20-1 and TRBJ2-7; TRBD2 aligns across 7 bases. Per the germline V gene, CDR1 is DFQATT and CDR2 is SNEGSKA (reference sequence). Losses at the gene ends were 0 bases for V and 5 bases for J; bases not matched to a gene: 10. CDR3 size: 15 residues. The CDR3 region is CSARERGLEENEQYF. CDR3 DNA: TGCAGTGCTAGAGAGCGAGGACTAGAAGAAAACGAGCAGTACTTC.

CDR3 sequence reads: CSAILAGGISYNEQFF. The CDR3, as DNA: TGCAGTGCCATTCTAGCGGGGGGGATCTCCTACAATGAGCAGTTCTTC. The chain uses TRBV20-1 and TRBJ2-1; 12 bases match TRBD2. The CDR3 has 16 amino acids. CDR1 DFQATT and CDR2 SNEGSKA come from the germline V gene (reference sequence). V shed 6 bases and J 0 bases; nucleotides not matched to a gene: 6.

This chain links TRBV5-4 with TRBJ1-6; D perhaps matches TRBD1 (5 bases). CDR3 length equals 15 residues. V was pared by 4 bases and J by 8 bases, with 16 bases between. Germline CDR1 and CDR2: SGHNT and YYREEE (reference sequence). DNA for the CDR3: TGTGCCAGCAGCACCCAAGCCCAGACAGATTCACCCCTCCACTTT. Translated: CASSTQAQTDSPLHF.

This clonotype was seen more than once but under ten times. The chain links TRBV24-1 to TRBJ2-3; D may be TRBD2 (5 bases). Per the germline V gene, CDR1 is KGHDR and CDR2 is SFDVKD. The CDR3 totals 17 residues. Between the trimmed V and J ends, which lost 0 bases and 0 bases, there was a span of 12 bases. CDR3 residues: CATSDLPTSPSTDTQYF. CDR3 nucleotides: TGTGCCACCAGTGATTTGCCTACTAGTCCAAGCACAGATACGCAGTATTTT.

The V and J genes are TRBV7-6 and TRBJ1-1; no clear D. The V gene lost 3 bases and the J gene lost 3 bases, with 8 bases spanning the gap. Germline V lookup: CDR1 SGHVS, CDR2 FNYEAQ. The CDR3 covers 13 residues. CDR3 sequence reads: CASSLGGDTEAFF. CDR3 DNA: TGTGCCAGCAGCTTGGGTGGGGACACTGAAGCTTTCTTT.

The J gene is TRBJ1-1, the V gene TRBV7-2, with D unclear. Trimming cost V 5 bases and J 2 bases, with 9 bases left between them. Germline assignment: CDR1 SGHTA and CDR2 FQGNSA. The CDR3 runs 13 residues. CDR3 sequence reads: CASSLTRNTEAFF. CDR3 DNA sequence: TGTGCCAGCAGCCTAACAAGAAACACTGAAGCTTTCTTT.

This clonotype came up a few times. The rearrangement links TRBV7-2 to TRBJ2-1, with 9 nucleotides matching TRBD2. In germline, CDR1 is SGHTA, CDR2 FQGNSA. CDR3 length: 16 amino acids. The J segment lost 9 bases and the V segment lost 0 bases, leaving 9 bases of the junction unmatched. This chain's CDR3 is CASSLAFRLAAGEQFF. Here the CDR3 DNA reads TGTGCCAGCAGCTTAGCCTTCCGACTAGCGGCCGGTGAGCAGTTCTTC.

The CDR3 nucleotides are TGTGCCAGCTCACTATCCCGGTGGAACGAGGGGCCGACAGATACGCAGTATTTT. The encoded protein is CASSLSRWNEGPTDTQYF. The rearrangement uses TRBV18 and TRBJ2-3; D may be TRBD1 or TRBD2 (5 bases each). V lost 4 bases and J lost 3, with 23 bases in between. The CDR3 covers 18 residues. CDR1 is KGHSH and CDR2 is LQKENI in the germline V gene.

The CDR3 DNA reads as TGTGCCAGCAGCGTCGAGGGGAGCACTGAAGCTTTCTTT. It yields the protein CASSVEGSTEAFF. This rearrangement joins TRBV6-1 to TRBJ1-1; D is possibly TRBD1 (5 bases). Germline CDR1 is MNHNS and CDR2 is SASEGT. Trimming left V 6 bases short and J 4 bases short, with 12 bases between. This CDR3 has 13 amino acids.